The 13 T cell receptor beta chains below all came from one sample that was sequenced in a study of blood T cell repertoires in COVID-19. The data were produced by immunoSEQ multiplex PCR, yet TCRdb's version contains in-frame clones alone and is incomplete. The profile covers roughly 230,000 clones, with 84% appearing a single time and 4% taken by the ten largest. The sequenced sample was peripheral blood. These TCRs come from a man aged 50-60 years with acute or convalescent COVID-19.

The chain employs TRBV4-1 and TRBJ2-7; 12 positions match TRBD1. Germline CDR1 MGHRA, CDR2 YSYEKL. CDR3 size: 16 residues. Trimming at V came to 1 base and at J to 6 bases, leaving 7 bases not matched to a gene. The CDR3 region has the DNA TGCGCCAGCAGCCAAGCTGGGACAGGGGGCCGGGGCGAGCAGTACTTC. Its protein product is CASSQAGTGGRGEQYF.

The rearrangement uses TRBV5-1 and TRBJ1-2; 7 bases line up with TRBD1. The germline gives CDR1 SGHRS, CDR2 YFSETQ. The CDR3 spans 13 residues. J was trimmed by 6 bases and V by 3 bases; bases with no gene match: 5. The CDR3 DNA sequence: TGCGCCAGCAGCTCCAGGCAGGGGGATGGCTACACCTTC. Its translation is CASSSRQGDGYTF. Full variable domain (remainder filled in from reference TRBV5-1 and TRBJ1-2): KAGVTQTPRYLIKTRGQQVTLSCSPISGHRSVSWYQQTPGQGLQFLFEYFSETQRNKGNFPGRFSGRQFSNSRSEMNVSTLELGDSALYLCASSSRQGDGYTFGSGTRLTVV.

The chain links TRBV7-9 to TRBJ2-7; 8 nucleotides line up with TRBD2. Germline V gene lookup returns CDR1 SEHNR and CDR2 FQNEAQ (reference sequence). V was clipped by 4 bases and J by 3 bases; unmatched bases: 11. The CDR3 is made up of 16 amino acids. The chain's CDR3 is CASSSYNPTSDYEQYF. In nucleotides, the CDR3 is TGTGCCAGCAGCTCTTACAACCCGACTAGCGACTACGAGCAGTACTTC.

The chain recombines TRBV12-5 with TRBJ2-1; 13 nucleotides line up with TRBD2. J lost 7 bases, V lost 5 bases, and 11 bases had no gene match. The CDR3 is 17 residues long. Germline V CDR1 and CDR2: LGHNT, FRNRAP. CDR3 sequence: CASGPRLAGGPGNEQFF. The CDR3 DNA reads as TGTGCTAGTGGTCCGCGACTAGCGGGAGGCCCCGGGAATGAGCAGTTCTTC.

This chain uses TRBV11-3 with TRBJ2-4, with D perhaps matching TRBD1 (6 bases). V lost 1 base, J lost 2 bases, and 12 bases lay in between. The CDR3 totals 16 residues. Germline V gene lookup returns CDR1 SGHNT and CDR2 YENEEA. The CDR3 DNA is TGTGCCAGCAGCTTAGGGACAGTTCTTACCAAAAACATTCAGTACTTC. It codes for CASSLGTVLTKNIQYF.

The V gene is TRBV5-1, the J gene TRBJ2-5; the match to TRBD1 covers 7 bases. This CDR3 has 15 residues. V lost 0 bases to trimming and J lost 5 bases; unmatched junction nucleotides: 7. Germline V CDR1 and CDR2: SGHRS, YFSETQ. The CDR3 sequence is CASSLVRGGEETQYF. CDR3 in DNA: TGCGCCAGCAGCTTGGTTAGAGGGGGCGAGGAGACCCAGTACTTC.

The J gene is TRBJ1-3, the V gene TRBV5-1; D not certain. From germline, CDR1 is SGHRS and CDR2 YFSETQ. Trimming removed 4 bases at V and 2 bases at J, with 10 bases between. The CDR3 loop spans 14 amino acids. CDR3 protein: CASSPGLAGNTIYF. The CDR3 DNA follows: TGCGCCAGCAGCCCCGGACTGGCTGGAAACACCATATATTTT.

V usage is TRBV2 and J usage is TRBJ2-1; unclear D gene. Germline V CDR1 and CDR2: SNHLY, FYNNEI. The CDR3 has 13 amino acids. The V end was cut by 4 bases, the J end by 2 bases, with 6 bases between. CDR3 region: CASSATAYNEQFF. CDR3 bases: TGTGCCAGCAGTGCTACGGCCTACAATGAGCAGTTCTTC.

V usage is TRBV5-6 and J usage is TRBJ2-3; TRBD2 agrees at 16 bases. The germline V gene has CDR1 SGHDT and CDR2 YYEEEE. V trimming: 3 bases; J trimming: 4 bases; junction bases outside the gene matches: 2. This CDR3 has 16 amino acids. CDR3 sequence: CASSWGLAGGADTQYF. The CDR3 nucleotides are TGTGCCAGCAGCTGGGGACTAGCGGGGGGGGCAGATACGCAGTATTTT.

CDR3 nucleotide sequence: TGTGCCAGCAGTGACGGGGGGGAGATCAATCAGCCCCAGCATTTT. Amino acid sequence: CASSDGGEINQPQHF. The V and J genes are TRBV2 and TRBJ1-5; D perhaps matches TRBD1 (5 bases). Germline V lookup: CDR1 SNHLY, CDR2 FYNNEI. Deletions cut 3 bases from V and 3 bases from J, with 12 bases between. CDR3 length equals 15 residues. Full variable domain (missing parts from reference TRBV2 and TRBJ1-5): EPEVTQTPSHQVTQMGQEVILRCVPISNHLYFYWYRQILGQKVEFLVSFYNNEISEKSEIFDDQFSVERPDGSNFTLKIRSTKLEDSAMYFCASSDGGEINQPQHFGDGTRLSIL.

This clone showed up just once. The J gene is TRBJ1-2, the V gene TRBV10-3; TRBD1 is a possible D gene (5 bases). The germline V gene has CDR1 ENHRY and CDR2 SYGVKD. Trimming stripped 6 bases from V and 8 bases from J, with 10 bases between. The CDR3 covers 11 residues. CDR3 in amino acids: CAISGGAGYTF. Here the CDR3 DNA reads TGTGCCATCAGCGGGGGTGCCGGCTACACCTTC.

The CDR3 nucleotides are TGCGCCAGCAGCCCGGGACTAGCGGGGCCAACTGGTGAGCAGTTCTTC. Its translation: CASSPGLAGPTGEQFF. The chain carries TRBV5-1 and TRBJ2-1; TRBD2 matches at 13 bases. Losses at the gene ends were 4 bases for V and 9 bases for J; bases not matched to a gene: 10. Germline CDR1 reads SGHRS; CDR2 reads YFSETQ. This CDR3 has 16 residues.

The V and J genes are TRBV10-2 and TRBJ2-1; 9 positions match TRBD2. V gave up 6 bases and J gave up 8 bases; unmatched junction bases: 8. Germline CDR1 is WSHSY and CDR2 is SAAADI. This CDR3 contains 14 residues. CDR3 in DNA: TGCGCCAGCAGCCCGGGACTAGCTTACTATGAGCAGTTCTTC. Protein: CASSPGLAYYEQFF.